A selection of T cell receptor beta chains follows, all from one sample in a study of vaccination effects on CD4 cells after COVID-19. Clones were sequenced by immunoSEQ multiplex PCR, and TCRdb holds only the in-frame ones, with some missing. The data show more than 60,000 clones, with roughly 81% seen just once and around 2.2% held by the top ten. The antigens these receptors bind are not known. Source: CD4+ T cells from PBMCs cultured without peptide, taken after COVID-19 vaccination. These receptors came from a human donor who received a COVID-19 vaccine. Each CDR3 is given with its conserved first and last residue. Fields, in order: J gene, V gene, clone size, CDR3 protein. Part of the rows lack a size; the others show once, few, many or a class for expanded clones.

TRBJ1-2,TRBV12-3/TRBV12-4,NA,CASSPQYSYTF
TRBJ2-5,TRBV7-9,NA,CASSLVGGAQETQYF
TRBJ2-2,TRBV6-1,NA,CASSERSPNTGELFF
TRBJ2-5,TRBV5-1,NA,CASTPTGTGGETQYF
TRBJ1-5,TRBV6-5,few,CASSYSKPTALLPQHF
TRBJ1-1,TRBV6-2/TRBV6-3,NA,CASSYSRRTEAFF
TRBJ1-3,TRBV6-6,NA,CASMGQTRNTIYF
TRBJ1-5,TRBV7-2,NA,CASSASGAALNQPQHF
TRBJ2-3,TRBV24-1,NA,CATSDLTRGGTQYF
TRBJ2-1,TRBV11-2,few,CASSFNPPGAYNEQFF
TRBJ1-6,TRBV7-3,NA,CASSPPGDNSPLHF
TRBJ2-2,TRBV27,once,CASSLWLAGVTGELFF
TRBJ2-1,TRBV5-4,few,CASSLATTPVKEQFF
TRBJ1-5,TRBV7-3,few,CASSLPDRGLQPQHF
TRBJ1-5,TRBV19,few,CASSRTGGVQPQHF
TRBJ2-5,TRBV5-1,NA,CASTKGLAGYQETQYF
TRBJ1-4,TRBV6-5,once,CASSYSWGPREKLFF
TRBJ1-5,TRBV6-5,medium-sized,CASSTGLSSGQPQHF
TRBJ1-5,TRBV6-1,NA,CASSVPRETSNQPQHF